This TCR beta chain was obtained from a study of T cells after yellow fever vaccination. Background on the study: SMART-Seq v4 Ultra Low Input prepared libraries from low-cell fractions. Study-level findings and limits: A faster peak, day 5 versus 15, was reached by the weaker secondary response. Primary-vaccination clones mostly resurfaced post-booster (under 98% CD4, roughly 90% CD8).

Comment on this clonotype: As yet, its antigen is unknown.

In making TCR cDNA, 5'RACE template switching added a universal primer site and UMIs to it. Via MiXCR, TCRdb re-called the 5' RACE reads, giving one row per CDR3 protein. The sample holds 550,000 to 750,000 distinct CDR3 sequences, roughly 12% seen once. There are 14 residues in the CDR3. CDR1 and CDR2 from the germline V gene are MDHEN and SYDVKM. Trimming took off 7 bases at V and 4 bases at J, with 11 bases between the two ends. This receptor was identified in a man under 40 who received the YFV17D yellow fever vaccine. The sequences come from PBMCs, collected on the day of the yellow fever booster vaccination. This sequence joins TRBV28 and TRBJ1-6, with a weak D call TRBD1 (6 bases). CDR3 protein: CASKKGGYNSPLHF. The DNA of the CDR3 is TGTGCCAGCAAGAAAGGGGGGTATAATTCACCCCTCCACTTT. Together with reference TRBV28 and TRBJ1-6, the CDR3 gives the full variable domain: DVKVTQSSRYLVKRTGEKVFLECVQDMDHENMFWYRQDPGLGLRLIYFSYDVKMKEKGDIPEGYSVSREKKERFSLILESASTNQTSMYLCASKKGGYNSPLHFGNGTRLTVT.